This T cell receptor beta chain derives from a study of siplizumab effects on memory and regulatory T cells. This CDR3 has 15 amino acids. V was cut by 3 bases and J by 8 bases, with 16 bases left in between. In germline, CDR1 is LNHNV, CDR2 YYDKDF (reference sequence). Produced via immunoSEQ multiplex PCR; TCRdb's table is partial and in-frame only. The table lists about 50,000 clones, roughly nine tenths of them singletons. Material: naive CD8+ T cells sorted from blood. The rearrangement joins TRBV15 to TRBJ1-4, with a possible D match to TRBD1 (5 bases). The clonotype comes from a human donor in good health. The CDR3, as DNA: TGTGCCACCAGCAGGCCTGCCGGGGGGGTCGAAAAACTGTTTTTT. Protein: CATSRPAGGVEKLFF.